This T cell receptor (beta chain) was sequenced during a study of blood T cell repertoires in COVID-19. Sequencing used immunoSEQ multiplex PCR; TCRdb keeps in-frame clones, though not all of them. The sample lists tens of thousands of clones, 86% occurring once. V gave up 5 bases and J gave up 11 bases, with 19 bases separating them. Germline CDR1 reads SGHTA; CDR2 reads FQGTGA. CDR3 length: 14 amino acids. The receptor was derived from a middle-aged man with acute or convalescent COVID-19. The gene calls are TRBV7-3 and TRBJ2-1; tentatively, D is TRBD1 (6 bases). Sequenced: peripheral blood. The CDR3 region has the DNA TGTGCCAGCAGCCCTGGGACATCCCCGAATAAGCAGTTCTTC. It is translated as CASSPGTSPNKQFF.